The 3 T cell receptor beta chains given below trace back to one sample, sequenced in a study of Graves' ophthalmopathy and Graves' hyperthyroidism. Amplification from RNA transcripts yielded the TCR beta CDR3 regions. Second-round multiplex PCR came after first-round RT-PCR with HTBI primers. A single record per CDR3 protein comes from TCRdb applying MiXCR to the multiplex PCR reads. The table shows 260,000 or so distinct CDR3 sequences, with around 50% occurring only once. The sequenced sample was peripheral blood. These receptors were taken from an adult man with Graves' ophthalmopathy.

V and J are TRBV2 and TRBJ2-7; 7 bases line up with TRBD2. V lost 2 bases, J lost 1 base, and 2 bases stayed unmatched. The CDR3 consists of 14 residues. Germline assignment: CDR1 SNHLY and CDR2 FYNNEI. The CDR3 nucleotides are TGTGCCAGCAGTGAAACGGGGGGTTCCTACGAGCAGTACTTC. Translated: CASSETGGSYEQYF.

V gene TRBV19 combines with J gene TRBJ2-7; 8 bases agree with TRBD2. Losses at the gene ends were 3 bases for V and 6 bases for J; bases not matched to a gene: 10. The V gene's germline CDR1 is LNHDA and CDR2 SQIVND (reference sequence). CDR3 length equals 15 residues. CDR3 coding DNA: TGTGCCAGTAGTATCCCTGGGACTAGACGGATCGAGCAGTACTTC. Translated: CASSIPGTRRIEQYF.

The V and J genes are TRBV4-2 and TRBJ1-1, with D perhaps TRBD1 (6 bases). The V end was cut by 1 base, the J end by 3 bases, with 12 bases between. CDR1 and CDR2 from the germline V gene are LGHNA and YNFKEQ. The CDR3 runs 15 residues. The CDR3: CASSQGTALYTEAFF. CDR3 sequence (DNA): TGTGCCAGCAGCCAAGGGACAGCGCTATACACTGAAGCTTTCTTT.